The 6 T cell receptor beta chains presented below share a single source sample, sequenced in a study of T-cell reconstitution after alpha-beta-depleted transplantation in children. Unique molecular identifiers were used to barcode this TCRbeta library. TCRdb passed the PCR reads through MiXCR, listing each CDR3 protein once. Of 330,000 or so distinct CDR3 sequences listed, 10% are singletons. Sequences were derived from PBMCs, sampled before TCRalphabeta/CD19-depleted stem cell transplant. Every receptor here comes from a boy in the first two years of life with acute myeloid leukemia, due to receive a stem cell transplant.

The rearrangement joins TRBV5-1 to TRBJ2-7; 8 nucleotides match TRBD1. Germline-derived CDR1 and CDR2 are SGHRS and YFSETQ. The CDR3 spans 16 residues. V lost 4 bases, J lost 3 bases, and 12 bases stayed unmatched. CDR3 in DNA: TGCGCCAGCAGCCCGGGGGACAGGCGGTCCCTCTACGAGCAGTACTTC. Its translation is CASSPGDRRSLYEQYF. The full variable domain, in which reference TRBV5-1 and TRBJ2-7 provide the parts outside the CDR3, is KAGVTQTPRYLIKTRGQQVTLSCSPISGHRSVSWYQQTPGQGLQFLFEYFSETQRNKGNFPGRFSGRQFSNSRSEMNVSTLELGDSALYLCASSPGDRRSLYEQYFGPGTRLTVT.

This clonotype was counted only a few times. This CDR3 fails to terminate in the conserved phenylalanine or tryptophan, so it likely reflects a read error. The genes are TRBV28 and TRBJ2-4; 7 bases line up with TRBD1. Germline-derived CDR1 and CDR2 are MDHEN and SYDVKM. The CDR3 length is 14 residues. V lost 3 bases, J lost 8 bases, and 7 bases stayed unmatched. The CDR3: CASSLGYRGDIQYS. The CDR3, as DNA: TGTGCCAGCAGTTTGGGTTACAGGGGAGACATTCAGTACTCC.

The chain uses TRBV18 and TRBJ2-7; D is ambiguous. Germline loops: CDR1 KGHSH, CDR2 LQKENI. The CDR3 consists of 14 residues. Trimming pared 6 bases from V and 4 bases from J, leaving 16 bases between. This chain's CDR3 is CASSRVAPRYEQYF. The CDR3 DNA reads TGTGCCAGCTCGCGAGTAGCCCCACGATACGAGCAGTACTTC.

This chain's CDR3 is CASSAAGTDYNEQFF. DNA of the CDR3: TGTGCCAGCAGCGCCGCCGGGACAGACTACAATGAGCAGTTCTTC. This chain connects TRBV7-2 to TRBJ2-1, with TRBD1 matching over 7 bases. The ends lost 5 bases at V and 3 bases at J; junction bases unmatched: 7. CDR1 and CDR2 (germline): SGHTA, FQGNSA. This CDR3 spans 15 amino acids.

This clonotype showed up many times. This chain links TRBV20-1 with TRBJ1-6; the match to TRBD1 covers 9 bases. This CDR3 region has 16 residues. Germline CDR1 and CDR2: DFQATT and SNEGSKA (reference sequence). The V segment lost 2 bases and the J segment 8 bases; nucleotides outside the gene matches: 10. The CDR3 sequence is CSARRVVGQGYSPLHF. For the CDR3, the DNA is TGCAGTGCTAGACGGGTCGTGGGACAGGGATATTCACCCCTCCACTTT.

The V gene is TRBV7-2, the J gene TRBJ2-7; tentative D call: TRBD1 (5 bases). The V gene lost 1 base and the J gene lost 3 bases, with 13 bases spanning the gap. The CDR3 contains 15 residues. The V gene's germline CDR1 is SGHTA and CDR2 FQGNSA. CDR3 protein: CASSLVGQGNYEQYF. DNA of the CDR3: TGTGCCAGCAGCTTAGTAGGGCAGGGAAACTACGAGCAGTACTTC.